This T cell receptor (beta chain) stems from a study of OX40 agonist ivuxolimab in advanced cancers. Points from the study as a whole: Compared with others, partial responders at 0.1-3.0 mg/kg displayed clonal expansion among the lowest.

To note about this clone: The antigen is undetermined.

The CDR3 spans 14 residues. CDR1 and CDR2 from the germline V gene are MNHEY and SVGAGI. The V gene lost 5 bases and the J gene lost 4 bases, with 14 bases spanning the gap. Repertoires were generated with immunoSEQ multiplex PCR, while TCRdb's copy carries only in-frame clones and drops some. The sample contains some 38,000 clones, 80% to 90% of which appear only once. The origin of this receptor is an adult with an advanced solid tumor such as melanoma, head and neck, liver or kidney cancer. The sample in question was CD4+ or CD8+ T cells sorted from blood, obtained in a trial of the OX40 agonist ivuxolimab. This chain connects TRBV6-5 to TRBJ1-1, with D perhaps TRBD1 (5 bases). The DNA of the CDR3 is TGTGCCAGCAGTCTCGGGGCCGAGGGCACTGAAGCTTTCTTT. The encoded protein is CASSLGAEGTEAFF.